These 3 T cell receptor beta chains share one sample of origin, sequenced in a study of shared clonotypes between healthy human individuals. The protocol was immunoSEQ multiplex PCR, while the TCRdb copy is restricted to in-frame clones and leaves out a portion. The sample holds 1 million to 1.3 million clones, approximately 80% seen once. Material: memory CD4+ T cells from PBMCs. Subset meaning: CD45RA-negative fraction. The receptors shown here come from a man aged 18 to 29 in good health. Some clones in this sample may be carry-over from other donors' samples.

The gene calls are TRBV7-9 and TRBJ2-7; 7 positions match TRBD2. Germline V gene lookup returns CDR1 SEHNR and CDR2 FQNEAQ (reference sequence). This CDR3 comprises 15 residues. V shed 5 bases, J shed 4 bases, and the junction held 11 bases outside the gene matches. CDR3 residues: CASSPGLPGGYEQYF. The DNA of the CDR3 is TGTGCCAGCAGCCCGGGACTACCCGGAGGGTACGAGCAGTACTTC.

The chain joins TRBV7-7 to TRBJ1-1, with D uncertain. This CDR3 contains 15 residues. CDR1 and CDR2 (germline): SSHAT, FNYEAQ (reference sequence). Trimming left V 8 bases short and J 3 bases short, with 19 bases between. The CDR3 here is CASPPVLGLDTEAFF. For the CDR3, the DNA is TGTGCCAGCCCGCCCGTGCTGGGGTTGGACACTGAAGCTTTCTTT.

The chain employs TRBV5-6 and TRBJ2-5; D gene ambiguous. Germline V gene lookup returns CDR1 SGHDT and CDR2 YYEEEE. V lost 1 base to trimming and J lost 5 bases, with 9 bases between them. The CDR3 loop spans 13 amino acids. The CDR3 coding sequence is TGTGCCAGCAGCTTGTATGGGTGGGAGACCCAGTACTTC. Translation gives CASSLYGWETQYF.